The 31 T cell receptor beta chains presented below share a single source sample, sequenced in a study of lymphopenia after photon versus proton radiotherapy. The assay was immunoSEQ multiplex PCR, and TCRdb's table has in-frame clones only and misses some. The sample shows about 83,000 clones, over 70% of them seen only once. This specimen was peripheral blood, taken from a patient treated with proton-based radiotherapy. Receptor source: a man aged 55 to 70 with pancreatic cancer.

The chain is built from TRBV5-4 and TRBJ2-2, with no clear D. Germline V gene lookup returns CDR1 SGHNT and CDR2 YYREEE (reference sequence). V dropped 0 bases and J dropped 7 bases, with 10 bases sitting between them. This CDR3 contains 14 residues. CDR3 sequence reads: CASSLVGMDGELFF. CDR3 nucleotide sequence: TGTGCCAGCAGCTTGGTAGGGATGGACGGGGAGCTGTTTTTT.

The chain couples TRBV7-9 to TRBJ2-4, with D perhaps matching TRBD1 (5 bases). Germline lookup yields CDR1 SEHNR and CDR2 FQNEAQ (reference sequence). CDR3 length: 14 amino acids. V was cut by 1 base and J by 1 base, with 5 bases left in between. The CDR3 coding sequence is TGTGCCAGCAGCTTAGGGGGCGCCAAAAACATTCAGTACTTC. This translates into CASSLGGAKNIQYF.

The chain combines TRBV7-2 with TRBJ2-5; TRBD2 matches at 14 bases. The CDR3 is made up of 18 amino acids. Trimming cost V 4 bases and J 9 bases; bases outside gene matches: 16. Germline V gene sequence: CDR1 SGHTA, CDR2 FQGNSA. The CDR3 loop is CASSSRWGLAGAQGAQYF. The CDR3 bases are TGTGCCAGCAGCTCCCGATGGGGACTAGCGGGAGCCCAGGGGGCCCAGTACTTC.

This clone was counted a few times. The V call is TRBV28, the J call TRBJ2-1, with a tentative D call TRBD2 (5 bases). V lost 0 bases to trimming and J lost 1 base, with 13 bases between them. The CDR3 consists of 17 residues. Germline CDR1 is MDHEN and CDR2 is SYDVKM. The CDR3 DNA is TGTGCCAGCAGTTTATGGGTACTAGAACGGTCCTACAATGAGCAGTTCTTC. Encoded protein: CASSLWVLERSYNEQFF.

The chain joins TRBV19 to TRBJ1-5; the D is unclear. CDR1 and CDR2 from the germline V gene are LNHDA and SQIVND (reference sequence). The CDR3 is 15 amino acids. V was clipped by 2 bases and J by 2 bases, with 10 bases between them. CDR3 sequence reads: CASSIIQAGNQPQHF. CDR3 coding DNA: TGTGCCAGTAGTATAATCCAGGCAGGCAATCAGCCCCAGCATTTT. Using reference TRBV19 and TRBJ1-5 for the parts outside the CDR3, the full variable domain is DGGITQSPKYLFRKEGQNVTLSCEQNLNHDAMYWYRQDPGQGLRLIYYSQIVNDFQKGDIAEGYSVSREKKESFPLTVTSAQKNPTAFYLCASSIIQAGNQPQHFGDGTRLSIL.

The chain is built from TRBV15 and TRBJ1-4, with 9 bases that match TRBD1. Germline CDR1 reads LNHNV; CDR2 reads YYDKDF (reference sequence). The junction had 5 bases not matched to a gene; V was cut back by 1 base and J by 8 bases. This CDR3 has 15 residues. DNA for the CDR3: TGTGCCACCAGCAGAGTCGGGACAGGGAACGAAAAACTGTTTTTT. Encoded protein: CATSRVGTGNEKLFF.

The CDR3 loop is CASSLMRITGELFF. The CDR3, as DNA: TGTGCCAGCAGCTTAATGAGAATCACCGGGGAGCTGTTTTTT. The chain recombines TRBV7-2 with TRBJ2-2; no firm D call. V lost 2 bases to trimming and J lost 4 bases, with 8 bases between them. The CDR3 length is 14 residues. The germline V gene encodes CDR1 SGHTA and CDR2 FQGNSA.

This clone was seen only a few times. The rearrangement joins TRBV7-8 to TRBJ2-1; tentatively, D is TRBD1 or TRBD2 (5 bases each). This CDR3 is built from 13 residues. The germline gives CDR1 SGHVS, CDR2 FQNEAQ. V shed 0 bases and J shed 6 bases, with 6 bases lying between them. The CDR3 DNA follows: TGTGCCAGCAGCTTAGCGAGGGGCAATGAGCAGTTCTTC. Residues: CASSLARGNEQFF.

This chain joins TRBV7-2 and TRBJ1-2; a weak D match, TRBD1 (5 bases). V was trimmed by 5 bases and J by 4 bases, leaving 20 bases between them. Germline V gene data show CDR1 as SGHTA and CDR2 as FQGNSA. CDR3 size: 16 residues. The CDR3 is CASSPPVRAPSYGYTF. For the CDR3, the DNA is TGTGCCAGCAGCCCACCTGTCAGGGCCCCCTCCTATGGCTACACCTTC.

This rearrangement joins TRBV27 to TRBJ2-2; unclear D gene. Trimming stripped 7 bases from V and 0 bases from J, with 12 bases between. Germline values: CDR1 MNHEY, CDR2 SMNVEV (reference sequence). The CDR3 sequence is 15 residues long. The CDR3 sequence: CASKSSGANTGELFF. The CDR3 DNA is TGTGCCAGCAAATCTTCCGGCGCGAACACCGGGGAGCTGTTTTTT.

V gene TRBV28 combines with J gene TRBJ2-1, with TRBD2 matching 10 bases. The J segment lost 7 bases and the V segment lost 3 bases, leaving 9 bases of the junction unmatched. CDR1 is MDHEN and CDR2 is SYDVKM in the germline V gene. This CDR3 is 16 amino acids long. CDR3 in DNA: TGTGCCAGCAGTTTCAACTCCGGGACTAGCGCGAATGAGCAGTTCTTC. The encoded protein is CASSFNSGTSANEQFF.

V gene TRBV18 combines with J gene TRBJ2-7, with a possible D match to TRBD2 (6 bases). CDR3 length: 13 amino acids. CDR1 and CDR2 (germline): KGHSH, LQKENI. V was shortened by 0 bases and J by 5 bases, with 8 bases between the two germline ends. CDR3 sequence reads: CASSPPGTHEQYF. The DNA for the CDR3 is TGTGCCAGCTCACCACCTGGGACTCACGAGCAGTACTTC.

The V and J genes are TRBV19 and TRBJ2-7; D unresolved. The germline CDR1 and CDR2 sequences are LNHDA and SQIVND (reference sequence). V was trimmed by 5 bases and J by 0 bases, leaving 8 bases between them. The CDR3 has 13 residues. The CDR3 DNA follows: TGTGCCAGTAGTTCCGTACTCTCCTACGAGCAGTACTTC. It specifies CASSSVLSYEQYF.

The rearrangement uses TRBV28 and TRBJ1-4, with D maybe TRBD1 (5 bases). V was cut by 2 bases and J by 4 bases, with 17 bases left in between. Germline V gene data show CDR1 as MDHEN and CDR2 as SYDVKM. The CDR3 length is 17 residues. The CDR3 DNA sequence: TGTGCCAGCAGTTTAGCCGGAGGGAGAGGGGTTAATGAAAAACTGTTTTTT. Translation gives CASSLAGGRGVNEKLFF.

The V gene is TRBV4-1, the J gene TRBJ1-2; no clear D gene. V was pared by 4 bases and J by 4 bases, with 16 bases between. CDR3 size: 15 residues. Per the germline V gene, CDR1 is MGHRA and CDR2 is YSYEKL. The CDR3 nucleotides read TGCGCCAGCAGCCCCTTCAGGAATACCGGCTATGGCTACACCTTC. Residues: CASSPFRNTGYGYTF.

This chain connects TRBV6-5 to TRBJ2-7, with D possibly matching TRBD2 (6 bases). There are 13 residues in the CDR3. CDR1 and CDR2 (germline): MNHEY, SVGAGI. The germline V and J ends were trimmed by 7 bases and 5 bases, with 15 bases remaining between them. CDR3 sequence (DNA): TGTGCCAGCAACCATCCCCGGACTAACGAGCAGTACTTC. This sequence encodes CASNHPRTNEQYF.

The chain recombines TRBV7-2 with TRBJ2-1; D perhaps matches TRBD1 (6 bases). CDR1 SGHTA and CDR2 FQGNSA come from the germline V gene. The ends were cut back, 1 base at V and 7 bases at J, with 14 bases in the middle. The CDR3 is 15 amino acids. CDR3: CASSLGRGWGNEQFF. The CDR3 nucleotides read TGTGCCAGCAGCTTAGGCAGGGGCTGGGGGAATGAGCAGTTCTTC.

The rearrangement uses TRBV11-2 and TRBJ1-4, with 7 nucleotides matching TRBD1. V lost 1 base and J lost 4; bases outside the gene matches: 6. Germline assignment: CDR1 SGHAT and CDR2 FQNNGV. The length of the CDR3 is 16 residues. The CDR3 DNA reads as TGTGCCAGCAGCTTAGCCTCGGGACAGTATAATGAAAAACTGTTTTTT. This encodes CASSLASGQYNEKLFF.

This chain joins TRBV11-3 and TRBJ2-1; 10 bases agree with TRBD2. Germline assignment: CDR1 SGHNT and CDR2 YENEEA. V was clipped by 5 bases and J by 0 bases; unmatched bases: 7. The CDR3 length is 17 residues. CDR3 DNA: TGTGCCAGCAGCCAACTAGCGGGGAGGAGCTCCTACAATGAGCAGTTCTTC. Protein product: CASSQLAGRSSYNEQFF.

V usage is TRBV30 and J usage is TRBJ2-2; no clear D gene. Germline values: CDR1 GTSNPN, CDR2 SVGIG (reference sequence). The length of the CDR3 is 13 residues. Trimming stripped 2 bases from V and 7 bases from J, with 11 bases between. In nucleotides, the CDR3 is TGTGCCTGGAGTTATTCCAGGCTCGGGGAGCTGTTTTTT. Protein product: CAWSYSRLGELFF.

J is TRBJ2-1 and V is TRBV2; 9 bases map to TRBD1. V shed 5 bases, J shed 9 bases, and the junction held 11 bases outside the gene matches. Germline V gene sequence: CDR1 SNHLY, CDR2 FYNNEI. The CDR3 runs 15 residues. The CDR3 region is CASSRGTGRGSEQFF. The CDR3 DNA reads as TGTGCCAGCAGTAGGGGGACAGGGAGGGGTAGTGAGCAGTTCTTC.

The chain couples TRBV7-9 to TRBJ1-2, with a possible D match to TRBD1 (6 bases). Per the germline V gene, CDR1 is SEHNR and CDR2 is FQNEAQ (reference sequence). Trimming cost V 4 bases and J 4 bases, with 16 bases left between them. This CDR3 comprises 15 residues. CDR3 protein: CASSSQGPGSYGYTF. CDR3 nucleotides: TGTGCCAGCAGCTCACAGGGCCCAGGGAGCTATGGCTACACCTTC.

This chain uses TRBV11-3 with TRBJ2-1, with a possible D match to TRBD2 (6 bases). CDR1 is SGHNT and CDR2 is YENEEA in the germline V gene. The CDR3 totals 15 residues. Trimming pared 3 bases from V and 4 bases from J, leaving 13 bases between. The CDR3: CASSFERAAYNEQFF. In DNA, the CDR3 is TGTGCCAGCAGCTTTGAGCGGGCGGCTTACAATGAGCAGTTCTTC.

In regard to this clone: Because it lacks the conserved phenylalanine or tryptophan at the end, this CDR3 is likely a read error. No DNA is shown, since the ends of the CDR3 on it are uncertain; the CDR3 is the one TCRdb lists. This chain connects TRBV10-3 to TRBJ2-7; TRBD1 reflects the table's D call only, with no check against the DNA. Germline-derived CDR1 and CDR2 are ENHRY and SYGVKD. The CDR3 length equals 17 residues, ends included. CDR3 protein: CAISELRLDRVRSGGAA.

The chain is built from TRBV4-2 and TRBJ2-7; a possible D gene is TRBD2 (5 bases). Germline lookup yields CDR1 LGHNA and CDR2 YNFKEQ. The CDR3 is made up of 18 amino acids. V lost 4 bases to trimming and J lost 1 base, with 23 bases between them. The CDR3 nucleotides read TGTGCCAGCAGCCCGACGGGTTTTGAGCGGACGAAGTCCTACGAGCAGTACTTC. This encodes CASSPTGFERTKSYEQYF.

The rearrangement links TRBV18 to TRBJ1-1; D is possibly TRBD1 (6 bases). Germline V gene sequence: CDR1 KGHSH, CDR2 LQKENI. Between the trimmed V and J ends, which lost 6 bases and 1 base, there was a span of 12 bases. The CDR3 is made up of 14 amino acids. The CDR3 bases are TGTGCCAGCTCCCGACAGGAAACGAACACTGAAGCTTTCTTT. The encoded protein is CASSRQETNTEAFF.

The chain links TRBV4-2 to TRBJ2-3; TRBD2 aligns across 13 bases. CDR1 and CDR2 (germline): LGHNA, YNFKEQ. V trimming: 2 bases; J trimming: 1 base; junction bases outside the gene matches: 9. CDR3 length: 19 residues. The CDR3 loop reads CASSQTTSGRVKGTDTQYF. The DNA of the CDR3 is TGTGCCAGCAGCCAAACTACTAGCGGGAGGGTAAAAGGCACAGATACGCAGTATTTT.

V gene TRBV7-8 combines with J gene TRBJ2-7; D is unclear. Germline assignment: CDR1 SGHVS and CDR2 FQNEAQ. The CDR3 loop spans 13 amino acids. V was pared by 1 base and J by 6 bases, with 10 bases between. Here the CDR3 reads CASSLGGVSEQYF. The CDR3 DNA reads TGTGCCAGCAGCTTAGGAGGTGTATCCGAGCAGTACTTC.

V and J are TRBV7-9 and TRBJ2-1; D gene unclear. V was pared by 5 bases and J by 6 bases, with 11 bases between. Germline V gene lookup returns CDR1 SEHNR and CDR2 FQNEAQ (reference sequence). The CDR3 covers 13 residues. CDR3 amino acids: CASSTSLGNEQFF. The CDR3 DNA is TGTGCCAGCAGCACCAGCCTTGGCAATGAGCAGTTCTTC.

The J gene is TRBJ1-1, the V gene TRBV7-2, with D possibly being TRBD1 (5 bases). The germline V gene encodes CDR1 SGHTA and CDR2 FQGNSA. This CDR3 comprises 15 residues. The V end lost 1 base, the J end lost 1 base, and 10 bases lay between the germline ends. DNA of the CDR3: TGTGCCAGCAGCTTAGTGTCTGGGGGGAACACTGAAGCTTTCTTT. Its protein is CASSLVSGGNTEAFF.

This chain uses TRBV29-1 with TRBJ2-1, with 12 bases matching TRBD2. The CDR3 has 15 residues. The germline V gene encodes CDR1 SQVTM and CDR2 ANQGSEA. The V gene end was trimmed by 6 bases and the J gene end by 6 bases; junction bases not matched to a gene: 9. The CDR3 DNA reads TGCAGCGTCCTAGCGGGAGGGCTTTTTCTCAATGAGCAGTTCTTC. This translates into CSVLAGGLFLNEQFF.